This TCR beta chain is drawn from a study of shared clonotypes between healthy human individuals. This clone was observed a few times. TCRdb's table, derived via immunoSEQ multiplex PCR, lists solely in-frame clones and lacks some. The sample yields some 2,500,000 clones, around 90% seen once. Every donor was a Caucasian adult from Nashville, Tennessee. Trimming stripped 0 bases from V and 16 bases from J, with 12 bases between. Germline V gene sequence: CDR1 GTSNPN, CDR2 SVGIG (reference sequence). This CDR3 has 11 amino acids. The V gene is TRBV30, the J gene TRBJ1-4, with D uncertain. This TCR was sampled from a young man in good health. Some clones in this sample may be carry-over from other donors' samples. The sample was naive CD4+ T cells from PBMCs. Regarding subset: CD45RA+ positively selected. CDR3 in amino acids: CAWSVRGYWFF. CDR3 DNA sequence: TGTGCCTGGAGTGTACGGGGTTATTGGTTTTTT.